The present entry profiles one T cell receptor beta chain with its context. What it recognizes is unknown. The sample belongs to a study of shared clonotypes between healthy human individuals. Study observations and caveats: On the whole, naive subsets had larger estimated richness than memory subsets had.

The CDR3 runs 19 residues. Germline V gene sequence: CDR1 LGHNA, CDR2 YNFKEQ. Germline trimming cut 0 bases from V and 3 bases from J; bases unmatched to any gene: 16. Positive CCR7 selection of CD45RO-negative cells yielded the naive CD8 cells, and terminally differentiated effector memory CD45RA+ cells were excluded. Per the original data handling: ImmunoSEQ output held junction-only sequences without quality scores, so filtering differed. The repertoire was sequenced with immunoSEQ multiplex PCR; TCRdb's copy has only in-frame clones and lacks some. V, J and clone size are taken as reported in that table, and D and trimming were inferred from the DNA itself. The data contain roughly 590,000 clones, around 95% of them singletons.

The sequenced sample was naive CD8+ T cells sorted from blood. This chain links TRBV4-2 with TRBJ2-7, with TRBD2 matching 8 bases. This receptor was obtained from a woman aged 30 to 39 in good health. CDR3 region: CASSQDRVGREAILYEQYF. CDR3 coding DNA: TGTGCCAGCAGCCAAGATCGTGTGGGGCGGGAGGCAATCCTCTACGAGCAGTACTTC.